These 18 T cell receptor beta chains share one sample of origin, sequenced in a study of T-cell memory formation after mild COVID-19. One entry per CDR3 protein results from TCRdb running MiXCR on the 5' RACE reads. The sample contains 35,000 to 50,000 distinct CDR3 sequences, around 6.3% of which appear only once. The sequencing sample was made of PBMCs or a T cell subset sorted from them (not recorded which). These receptor sequences come from an adult who had mild COVID-19 (a few samples of this study predate the infection). Cell type and time point are not known.

The V gene is TRBV15, the J gene TRBJ2-2, with 9 nucleotides matching TRBD2. The CDR3 contains 17 residues. V was clipped by 2 bases and J by 3 bases; unmatched bases: 7. CDR1 and CDR2 from the germline V gene are LNHNV and YYDKDF (reference sequence). The CDR3, as DNA: TGTGCCACCAGCAGAATTGCTAGCGGGGAGGACACCGGGGAGCTGTTTTTT. The encoded protein is CATSRIASGEDTGELFF.

This clonotype was detected ten times or more. The chain combines TRBV5-1 with TRBJ1-1; 9 nucleotides agree with TRBD1. There are 15 residues in the CDR3. Germline loops: CDR1 SGHRS, CDR2 YFSETQ. V trimming: 2 bases; J trimming: 5 bases; junction bases outside the gene matches: 7. As DNA, the CDR3 is TGCGCCAGCAGCTTCCTAGACAGGGGGGTGACTGAAGCTTTCTTT. Protein: CASSFLDRGVTEAFF.

The chain is built from TRBV5-1 and TRBJ1-3; D may be TRBD1 (5 bases). The V end was cut by 1 base, the J end by 4 bases, with 6 bases between. This CDR3 spans 13 amino acids. In germline, CDR1 is SGHRS, CDR2 YFSETQ. CDR3 coding DNA: TGCGCCAGCAGCTTGTACAGGGGAAACACCATATATTTT. Protein: CASSLYRGNTIYF.

There are a few counts of this clonotype. The rearrangement joins TRBV18 to TRBJ1-1, with TRBD1 as a possible D gene (5 bases). The germline CDR1 and CDR2 sequences are KGHSH and LQKENI. Trimming took 5 bases from V and 1 from J, leaving 14 bases between them. The CDR3 extends over 15 amino acids. In nucleotides, the CDR3 is TGTGCCAGCTCATCAGGGCCCAGTAGGAACACTGAAGCTTTCTTT. Protein: CASSSGPSRNTEAFF.

This clonotype was found many times. The rearrangement uses TRBV24-1 and TRBJ1-1; D is perhaps TRBD1 (5 bases). Trimming removed 4 bases at V and 1 base at J, with 9 bases between. The germline V gene encodes CDR1 KGHDR and CDR2 SFDVKD. There are 14 residues in the CDR3. Here the CDR3 DNA reads TGTGCCACCAGTGACGGGGACCAGAACACTGAAGCTTTCTTT. Protein: CATSDGDQNTEAFF.

This clonotype has a count of ten or more. V is TRBV12-3 or TRBV12-4 and J is TRBJ1-5; the D is unclear. V shed 3 bases and J shed 4 bases, with 10 bases lying between them. The CDR3 is 14 residues long. CDR3 amino acids: CASSFKEGNQPQHF. In DNA, the CDR3 is TGTGCCAGCAGTTTTAAGGAAGGGAATCAGCCCCAGCATTTT.

This clonotype was counted between two and nine times. This chain joins TRBV2 and TRBJ1-6; D is uncertain. The CDR3 is 13 residues long. The germline CDR1 and CDR2 sequences are SNHLY and FYNNEI. The V and J ends lost 8 bases and 6 bases respectively, with 11 bases between them. The CDR3 nucleotides are TGTGCCAGCTCAAGGACGGGTAATTCACCCCTCCACTTT. Protein product: CASSRTGNSPLHF. The full variable domain, completed using reference TRBV2 and TRBJ1-6, is EPEVTQTPSHQVTQMGQEVILRCVPISNHLYFYWYRQILGQKVEFLVSFYNNEISEKSEIFDDQFSVERPDGSNFTLKIRSTKLEDSAMYFCASSRTGNSPLHFGNGTRLTVT.

This clonotype was counted at least ten times. J is TRBJ1-2 and V is TRBV12-3 or TRBV12-4, with D perhaps TRBD1 (5 bases). This CDR3 contains 17 residues. V lost 9 bases and J lost 0, with 23 bases in between. CDR3 residues: CASHRRGGMSTNYGYTF. CDR3 DNA: TGTGCCAGTCATCGGAGGGGAGGGATGTCAACTAACTATGGCTACACCTTC.

This clonotype was recorded at least ten times. V is TRBV7-9 and J is TRBJ2-2, with 10 bases that match TRBD2. Germline V gene data show CDR1 as SEHNR and CDR2 as FQNEAQ (reference sequence). The CDR3 covers 15 residues. With V trimmed by 5 bases and J by 5 bases, 5 bases remained unmatched. CDR3 coding DNA: TGTGCCAGCAGCCACGGACTAGCGGTGACCGGGGAGCTGTTTTTT. As protein: CASSHGLAVTGELFF. Together with reference TRBV7-9 and TRBJ2-2, the CDR3 gives the full variable domain: DTGVSQNPRHKITKRGQNVTFRCDPISEHNRLYWYRQTLGQGPEFLTYFQNEAQLEKSRLLSDRFSAERPKGSFSTLEIQRTEQGDSAMYLCASSHGLAVTGELFFGEGSRLTVL.

The V and J genes are TRBV12-3 or TRBV12-4 and TRBJ2-3, with unresolved D. Trimming took off 10 bases at V and 0 bases at J, with 14 bases between the two ends. The CDR3 runs 14 residues. The CDR3 sequence: CATRATGSTDTQYF. The CDR3 DNA reads as TGTGCCACCCGGGCTACGGGCAGCACAGATACGCAGTATTTT.

This clonotype came up many times. CDR3 nucleotide sequence: TGCGCCAGCAGCCTACTGGGGGGGACAGAGTTCTACGAGCAGTACTTC. Translating it yields CASSLLGGTEFYEQYF. The chain employs TRBV4-1 and TRBJ2-7; D tentatively reads TRBD1 or TRBD2 (7 bases each). With 4 bases removed from V and 3 bases from J, the gap between germline ends came to 19 bases. Germline V CDR1 and CDR2: MGHRA, YSYEKL. This CDR3 contains 16 residues.

This clonotype was recorded many times. The gene calls are TRBV27 and TRBJ2-3; TRBD1 aligns across 7 bases. This CDR3 is built from 14 residues. The germline V gene encodes CDR1 MNHEY and CDR2 SMNVEV (reference sequence). The V gene end was trimmed by 3 bases and the J gene end by 7 bases; junction bases not matched to a gene: 7. In DNA, the CDR3 is TGTGCCAGCAGTTTCGATCGACAGGGATATACGCAGTATTTT. Its translation: CASSFDRQGYTQYF.

This clonotype appeared a few times. The chain uses TRBV12-3 or TRBV12-4 and TRBJ2-6; the match to TRBD1 covers 8 bases. The CDR3 has 19 amino acids. J gave up 1 base and V 5 bases, and 13 bases lay outside the gene matches. The CDR3 protein is CASSPTGQGIRSGANVLTF. CDR3 DNA sequence: TGTGCCAGCAGTCCCACCGGACAGGGTATCAGGTCTGGGGCCAACGTCCTGACTTTC.

This clonotype showed up many times. J is TRBJ2-5 and V is TRBV6-5; the match to TRBD1 covers 9 bases. The CDR3 length is 15 residues. Looked up from germline, CDR1 is MNHEY and CDR2 is SVGAGI. With 6 bases clipped from V and 8 bases from J, the junction kept 13 bases outside the gene matches. CDR3 DNA: TGTGCCAGCAGCAAACCCGGACAGGGGAAGAGAACCCAGTACTTC. It codes for CASSKPGQGKRTQYF.

This clonotype showed up many times. V and J are TRBV11-1 and TRBJ2-1; 9 nucleotides match TRBD2. Germline CDR1 reads SGHAT; CDR2 reads FQDESV (reference sequence). The CDR3 consists of 16 residues. The V segment lost 5 bases and the J segment 1 base; nucleotides outside the gene matches: 6. DNA for the CDR3: TGTGCCAGCAGCCCCGGACTAGCGCGGTCCTACAATGAGCAGTTCTTC. Translating it yields CASSPGLARSYNEQFF.

This clonotype was detected a few times. The gene calls are TRBV11-2 and TRBJ2-2; TRBD2 matches at 9 bases. This CDR3 is 17 amino acids long. The V gene's germline CDR1 is SGHAT and CDR2 FQNNGV. The J segment lost 2 bases and the V segment lost 4 bases, leaving 8 bases of the junction unmatched. CDR3 coding DNA: TGTGCCAGCAGCTCCCGTTTAGCGGGGGATAACACCGGGGAGCTGTTTTTT. Protein sequence: CASSSRLAGDNTGELFF.

This chain joins TRBV30 and TRBJ1-2; a possible D gene is TRBD1 (6 bases). V gave up 0 bases and J gave up 5 bases, with 13 bases separating them. The CDR3 sequence is 14 residues long. CDR1 GTSNPN and CDR2 SVGIG come from the germline V gene (reference sequence). CDR3 DNA: TGTGCCTGGAGTGTACGGGGGCTCCCATATGGCTACACCTTC. Translated, it gives CAWSVRGLPYGYTF.

J is TRBJ1-4 and V is TRBV5-1, with D unresolved. Germline assignment: CDR1 SGHRS and CDR2 YFSETQ. The CDR3 is 13 residues long. V lost 4 bases, J lost 12 bases, and 16 bases lay in between. Here the CDR3 reads CASSPQDEAELFF. Here the CDR3 DNA reads TGCGCCAGCAGCCCCCAGGACGAGGCAGAACTGTTTTTT.